This T cell receptor beta chain originates from a study of preoperative IRX-2 immunotherapy in early breast cancer. Specified treatment: preoperative locoregional IRX-2 cytokine immunotherapy. Samples came from a phase Ib trial of preoperative locoregional IRX-2 cytokine immunotherapy. The CDR3 sequence is 16 residues long. J gave up 0 bases and V 5 bases, and 7 bases lay outside the gene matches. Per the germline V gene, CDR1 is SGHVS and CDR2 is FQNEAQ. The table came from immunoSEQ multiplex PCR; TCRdb's copy has only in-frame clones and leaves some out. The sample includes tens of thousands of clones, about 95% of them seen just once.

The genes are TRBV7-8 and TRBJ1-2, with 9 bases aligning to TRBD1. The biological material was taken from a patient treated with IRX-2 immunotherapy. The origin of this receptor is a human donor with breast cancer. CDR3 nucleotides: TGTGCCAGCAGCCGGGACAGGGTACCGGCTAACTATGGCTACACCTTC. Its translation is CASSRDRVPANYGYTF.